The clone carrying this T cell receptor (beta chain) was counted ten times or more. The antigen is not known. The data were taken from a study of regulatory T cells in long-lasting Graves disease. Trimming removed 1 base at V and 7 bases at J, with 10 bases between. The CDR3 runs to 13 residues. Germline V gene sequence: CDR1 SGHAT, CDR2 FQNNGV. Time point reported: newly diagnosed GD, antithyroid drugs for less than 3 months. Extracted PBMC RNA gave rise to the TCR library. According to the study, TCR beta libraries were built with iRepertoire HTBI primers and CDR3-region Arm-PCR. TCRdb reprocessed the multiplex PCR reads via MiXCR and lists one record per CDR3 protein. The data hold about 370,000 distinct CDR3 sequences, with 15% observed a single time. Findings and caveats of the study: The number of shared public clonotypes was higher in persistent patients (fewer than 3,000) than new patients (around 890).

Specimen: peripheral blood mononuclear cells (PBMCs), collected at new diagnosis, from a patient treated with antithyroid drugs. This chain connects TRBV11-2 to TRBJ1-1; TRBD1 might be the D (6 bases). The TCR was taken from a female donor with Graves disease. This CDR3 reads CASSLATGREAFF. DNA for the CDR3: TGTGCCAGCAGCTTAGCGACAGGACGTGAAGCTTTCTTT.